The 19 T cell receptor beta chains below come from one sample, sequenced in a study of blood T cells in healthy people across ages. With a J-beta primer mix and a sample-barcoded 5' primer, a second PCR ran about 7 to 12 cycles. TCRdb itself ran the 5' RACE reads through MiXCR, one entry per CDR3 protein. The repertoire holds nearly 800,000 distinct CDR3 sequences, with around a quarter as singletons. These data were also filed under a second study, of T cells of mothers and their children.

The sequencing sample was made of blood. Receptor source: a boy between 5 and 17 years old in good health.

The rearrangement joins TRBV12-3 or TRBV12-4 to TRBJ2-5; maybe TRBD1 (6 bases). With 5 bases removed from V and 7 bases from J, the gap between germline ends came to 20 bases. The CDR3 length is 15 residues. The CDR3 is CASSPGERPPGTQYF. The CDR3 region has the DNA TGTGCCAGCAGTCCAGGGGAGCGGCCTCCGGGGACCCAGTACTTC.

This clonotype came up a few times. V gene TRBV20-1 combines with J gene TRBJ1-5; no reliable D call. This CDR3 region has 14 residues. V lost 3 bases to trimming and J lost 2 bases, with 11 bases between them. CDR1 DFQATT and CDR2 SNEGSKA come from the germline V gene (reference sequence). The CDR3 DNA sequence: TGCAGTGCTAGGGCTCTGGGAGGCAATCAGCCCCAGCATTTT. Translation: CSARALGGNQPQHF.

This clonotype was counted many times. CDR3 residues: CASSLLTETQYF. The CDR3 DNA is TGTGCCAGCAGCTTACTTACAGAGACCCAGTACTTC. The chain uses TRBV7-2 and TRBJ2-5; the D is unclear. The CDR3 sequence is 12 residues long. The germline V and J ends were trimmed by 2 bases and 4 bases, with 5 bases remaining between them. In germline, CDR1 is SGHTA, CDR2 FQGNSA.

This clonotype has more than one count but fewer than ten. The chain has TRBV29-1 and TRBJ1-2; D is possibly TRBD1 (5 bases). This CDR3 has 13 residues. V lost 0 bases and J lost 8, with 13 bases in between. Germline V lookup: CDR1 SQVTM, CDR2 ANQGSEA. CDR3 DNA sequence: TGCAGCGTTGAAGATATCAGGGTAGGCGGCTACACCTTC. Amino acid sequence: CSVEDIRVGGYTF.

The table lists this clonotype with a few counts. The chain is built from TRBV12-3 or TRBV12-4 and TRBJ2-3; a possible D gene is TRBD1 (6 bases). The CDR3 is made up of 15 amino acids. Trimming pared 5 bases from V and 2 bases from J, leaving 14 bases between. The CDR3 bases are TGTGCCAGCAGTCCAACGGGACAACACACAGATACGCAGTATTTT. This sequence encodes CASSPTGQHTDTQYF.

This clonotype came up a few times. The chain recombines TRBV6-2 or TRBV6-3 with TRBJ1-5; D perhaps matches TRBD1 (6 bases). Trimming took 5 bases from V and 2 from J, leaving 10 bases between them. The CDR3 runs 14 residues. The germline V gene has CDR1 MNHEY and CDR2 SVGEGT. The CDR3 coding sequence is TGTGCCAGCAGTCGGGCAGGGGGCAATCAGCCCCAGCATTTT. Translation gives CASSRAGGNQPQHF.

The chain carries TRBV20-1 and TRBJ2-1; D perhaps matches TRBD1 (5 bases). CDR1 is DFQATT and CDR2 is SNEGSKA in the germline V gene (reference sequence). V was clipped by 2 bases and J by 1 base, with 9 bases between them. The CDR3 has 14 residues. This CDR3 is CSARYRGSYNEQFF. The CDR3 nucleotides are TGCAGTGCTAGATATAGGGGATCCTACAATGAGCAGTTCTTC.

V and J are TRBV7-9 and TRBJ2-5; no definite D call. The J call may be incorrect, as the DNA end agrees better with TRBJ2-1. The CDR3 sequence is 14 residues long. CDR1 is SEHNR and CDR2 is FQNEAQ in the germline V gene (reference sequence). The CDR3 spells CASSLIPDLNEQFF. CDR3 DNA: TGTGCCAGCAGCTTAATCCCGGATCTCAATGAGCAGTTCTTC.

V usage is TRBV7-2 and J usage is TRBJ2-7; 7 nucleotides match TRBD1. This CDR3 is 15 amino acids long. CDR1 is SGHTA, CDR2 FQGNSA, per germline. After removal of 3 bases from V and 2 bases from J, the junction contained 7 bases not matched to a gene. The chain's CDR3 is CASSFGTARTYEQYF. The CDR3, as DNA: TGTGCCAGCAGCTTCGGGACAGCGAGGACCTACGAGCAGTACTTC.

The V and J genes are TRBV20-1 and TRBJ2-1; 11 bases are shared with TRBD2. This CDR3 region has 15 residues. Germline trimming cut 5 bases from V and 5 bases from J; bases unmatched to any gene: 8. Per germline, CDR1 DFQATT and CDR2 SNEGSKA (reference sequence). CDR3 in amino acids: CSADPTSGSHNEQFF. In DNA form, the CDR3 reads TGCAGTGCTGACCCTACTAGCGGGAGCCACAATGAGCAGTTCTTC.

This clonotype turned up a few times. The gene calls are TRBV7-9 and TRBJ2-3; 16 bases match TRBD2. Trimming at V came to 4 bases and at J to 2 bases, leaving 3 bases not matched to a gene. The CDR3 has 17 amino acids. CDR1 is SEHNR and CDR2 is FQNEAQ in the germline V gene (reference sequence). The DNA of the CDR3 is TGTGCCAGCAGCTCCGGGACTAGCGGGAGGGCCACAGATACGCAGTATTTT. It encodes CASSSGTSGRATDTQYF.

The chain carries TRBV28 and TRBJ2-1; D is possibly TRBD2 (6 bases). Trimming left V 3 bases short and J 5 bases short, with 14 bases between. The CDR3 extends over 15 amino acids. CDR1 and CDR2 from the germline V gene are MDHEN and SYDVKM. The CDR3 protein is CASSFLAGSNNEQFF. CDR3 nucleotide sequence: TGTGCCAGCAGTTTTTTGGCGGGATCTAACAATGAGCAGTTCTTC.

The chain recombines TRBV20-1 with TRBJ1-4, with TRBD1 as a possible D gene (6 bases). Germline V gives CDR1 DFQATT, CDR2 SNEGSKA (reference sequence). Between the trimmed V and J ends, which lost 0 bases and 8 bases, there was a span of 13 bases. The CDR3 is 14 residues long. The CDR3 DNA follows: TGCAGTGCTAGAGATTGGGGGGCAGGCGAAAAACTGTTTTTT. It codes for CSARDWGAGEKLFF.

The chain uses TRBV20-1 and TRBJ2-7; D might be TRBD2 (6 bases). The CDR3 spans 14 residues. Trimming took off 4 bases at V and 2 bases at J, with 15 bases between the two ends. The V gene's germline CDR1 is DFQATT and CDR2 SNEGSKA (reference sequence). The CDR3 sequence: CSANLGEVPYEQYF. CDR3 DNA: TGCAGTGCTAACCTCGGGGAGGTCCCCTACGAGCAGTACTTC.

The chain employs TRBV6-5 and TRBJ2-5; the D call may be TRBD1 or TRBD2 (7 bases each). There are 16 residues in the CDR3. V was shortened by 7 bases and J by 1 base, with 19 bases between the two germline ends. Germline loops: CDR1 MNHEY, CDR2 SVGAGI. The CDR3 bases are TGTGCCAGCACCCCAGGGGGAGGGCGTCTCCAAGAGACCCAGTACTTC. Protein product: CASTPGGGRLQETQYF.

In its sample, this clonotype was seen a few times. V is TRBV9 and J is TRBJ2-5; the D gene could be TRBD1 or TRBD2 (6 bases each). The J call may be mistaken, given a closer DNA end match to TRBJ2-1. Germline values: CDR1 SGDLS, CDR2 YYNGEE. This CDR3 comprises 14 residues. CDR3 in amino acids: CASSVVGGVDEQFF. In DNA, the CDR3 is TGTGCCAGCAGCGTAGTGGGGGGCGTAGATGAGCAGTTCTTC.

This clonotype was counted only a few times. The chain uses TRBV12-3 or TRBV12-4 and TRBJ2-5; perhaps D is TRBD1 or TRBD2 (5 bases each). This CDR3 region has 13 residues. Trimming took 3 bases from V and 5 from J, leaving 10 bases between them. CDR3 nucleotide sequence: TGTGCCAGCAGTTTTCCGGGGCGGGAGACCCAGTACTTC. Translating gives CASSFPGRETQYF.

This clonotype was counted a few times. CDR3 sequence (DNA): TGTGCCAGCAGGGCCAGGAACCAAGAGACCCAGTACTTC. Protein: CASRARNQETQYF. The J gene is TRBJ2-5, the V gene TRBV6-1; D gene unclear. Trimming cost V 6 bases and J 0 bases, with 8 bases left between them. Germline values: CDR1 MNHNS, CDR2 SASEGT. The CDR3 totals 13 residues.

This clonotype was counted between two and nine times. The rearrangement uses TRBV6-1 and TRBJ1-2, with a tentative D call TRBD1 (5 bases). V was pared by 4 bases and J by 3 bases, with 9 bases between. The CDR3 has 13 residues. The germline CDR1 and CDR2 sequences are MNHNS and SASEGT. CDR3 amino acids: CASSGGHDYGYTF. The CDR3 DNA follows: TGTGCCAGCAGTGGTGGACACGACTATGGCTACACCTTC.